A selection of T cell receptor beta chains follows, all from one sample in a study of spatial heterogeneity in lung cancer. TCRdb re-derived calls from the 5' RACE reads in MiXCR, one entry per CDR3 protein. The top ten hold approximately 2.6% of the sample, which has 50,000 to 55,000 distinct CDR3 sequences, about 7% seen once. Sequenced material: PBMCs, taken at surgery. The receptor set was obtained from a female donor with early-stage non-small cell lung cancer. Each CDR3 is given with its conserved first and last residue. D genes are given only for firm matches. Rows may omit the clone size; those that give it use once, few, many or a size class.

v_gene	abundance	j_gene	d_gene	CDR3aa	CDR3nt
TRBV27	few	TRBJ1-6	.	CASSLTPGSPLHF	TGTGCCAGCAGTTTAACTCCCGGTTCACCCCTCCACTTT
TRBV6-2/TRBV6-3	many	TRBJ1-5	TRBD1	CASSSGQGEPQHF	TGTGCCAGCAGTTCGGGACAGGGAGAGCCCCAGCATTTT
TRBV18	many	TRBJ1-4	TRBD1	CASSLRQGSNEKLFF	TGTGCCAGCTCACTAAGACAGGGGAGTAATGAAAAACTGTTTTTT
TRBV5-1	many	TRBJ2-3	.	CASSLGVLGTDTQYF	TGCGCCAGCAGCTTGGGGGTCCTTGGCACAGATACGCAGTATTTT
TRBV7-2	many	TRBJ1-2	.	CASSHDSNYGYTF	TGTGCCAGCAGCCACGACAGTAACTATGGCTACACCTTC
TRBV9	many	TRBJ2-5	TRBD2	CASSVDAGGPETQYF	TGTGCCAGCAGCGTAGACGCGGGGGGGCCGGAGACCCAGTACTTC
TRBV4-2	many	TRBJ2-1	TRBD2	CASSHPGGGASGVYNEQFF	TGTGCCAGCAGCCACCCCGGTGGTGGGGCTAGCGGGGTTTACAATGAGCAGTTCTTC
TRBV7-9	many	TRBJ2-7	TRBD1	CASTPGQGTYEQYF	TGTGCCAGCACCCCGGGACAGGGGACCTACGAGCAGTACTTC
TRBV7-9	few	TRBJ2-3	.	CASSRTEYSTDTQYF	TGTGCCAGCAGCCGGACAGAATATAGCACAGATACGCAGTATTTT
TRBV7-2	many	TRBJ1-1	.	CASSLVPGWTEAFF	TGTGCCAGCAGCTTAGTCCCAGGGTGGACTGAAGCTTTCTTT
TRBV9	few	TRBJ1-6	.	CASSLGPYNSPLHF	TGTGCCAGCAGCCTCGGACCGTATAATTCACCCCTCCACTTT
TRBV20-1	many	TRBJ1-2	.	CSASQTGNYGYTF	TGCAGTGCTAGTCAAACAGGGAACTATGGCTACACCTTC
TRBV7-8	many	TRBJ2-7	.	CASSLGSRSYEQYF	TGTGCCAGCAGCTTAGGGTCCCGCTCCTACGAGCAGTACTTC
TRBV6-2/TRBV6-3	many	TRBJ2-5	TRBD1	CASRTTTGRETQYF	TGTGCCAGCAGAACCACGACAGGGCGAGAGACCCAGTACTTC
TRBV20-1	few	TRBJ2-4	.	CGLRRLSILSENIQYF	TGCGGTCTAAGGCGACTGTCAATATTGTCGGAAAACATTCAGTACTTC
TRBV28	many	TRBJ1-2	.	CASSKGRDYGYTF	TGTGCCAGCTCGAAGGGACGCGACTATGGCTACACCTTC
TRBV24-1	many	TRBJ2-1	.	CATSDFDREDNEQFF	TGTGCCACCAGTGATTTCGACAGGGAGGACAATGAGCAGTTCTTC
TRBV5-1	few	TRBJ2-3	TRBD2	CASSSGGVSTDTQYF	TGCGCCAGCAGCTCCGGGGGGGTTAGCACAGATACGCAGTATTTT
TRBV20-1	.	TRBJ2-5	.	CSARGRLIQETQYF	TGCAGTGCTAGAGGCCGACTAATACAAGAGACCCAGTACTTC
TRBV2	few	TRBJ1-3	.	CASSELRGNTIYF	TGTGCCAGCAGCGAGCTCCGGGGAAACACCATATATTTT
TRBV4-3	few	TRBJ2-3	.	CASSQAGWGKADTQYF	TGCGCCAGCAGCCAAGCTGGGTGGGGAAAGGCAGATACGCAGTATTTT
TRBV4-1	many	TRBJ1-2	TRBD1	CASNQGTGLPYDYGYTF	TGCGCCAGCAACCAAGGGACAGGGCTACCCTACGACTATGGCTACACCTTC
TRBV28	many	TRBJ2-3	.	CASSLFRASRDDTQYF	TGTGCCAGCAGTTTATTCCGGGCATCTCGAGACGATACGCAGTATTTT
TRBV3-1	.	TRBJ2-5	.	CASSLASGGETQYF	TGTGCCAGCAGCCTAGCAAGCGGCGGGGAGACCCAGTACTTC
TRBV19	many	TRBJ2-3	.	CASSVSSGGRGDTQYF	TGTGCCAGTAGTGTTTCTTCGGGGGGCCGGGGAGATACGCAGTATTTT
TRBV7-3	few	TRBJ2-3	.	CASSTTLQDTQYF	TGTGCCAGCAGCACCACCCTGCAGGATACGCAGTATTTT
TRBV28	.	TRBJ1-5	.	CASGGGVGSNQPQHF	TGTGCCAGCGGGGGCGGGGTTGGTAGCAATCAGCCCCAGCATTTT
TRBV11-2	many	TRBJ2-7	TRBD2	CASSHGGSLAGHPSSYEQYF	TGTGCCAGCAGCCACGGCGGCAGCCTAGCGGGGCACCCGAGCTCCTACGAGCAGTACTTC
TRBV12-3/TRBV12-4	few	TRBJ1-1	.	CASSFRTDPRGTEAFF	TGTGCCAGCAGTTTTCGGACGGACCCACGGGGCACTGAAGCTTTCTTT
TRBV5-1	.	TRBJ2-1	TRBD1	CASSLLPQGVNEQFF	TGCGCCAGCAGCTTGCTACCGCAGGGGGTCAATGAGCAGTTCTTC
TRBV5-6	few	TRBJ2-6	.	CASSLVRSSGANVLTF	TGTGCCAGCAGCTTGGTACGCAGCTCTGGGGCCAACGTCCTGACTTTC
TRBV2	many	TRBJ1-2	.	CASRPFNYGYTF	TGTGCCAGCAGGCCCTTTAACTATGGCTACACCTTC
TRBV5-1	many	TRBJ2-1	.	CASSDSGSSYNEQFF	TGCGCCAGCAGCGATTCGGGGAGCTCCTACAATGAGCAGTTCTTC
TRBV3-1	.	TRBJ2-7	TRBD2	CASSQGTSAYEQYF	TGTGCCAGCAGCCAAGGGACTAGCGCTTACGAGCAGTACTTC
TRBV28	many	TRBJ2-6	TRBD1	CASRGAGGWRSGANVLTF	TGTGCCAGCAGGGGGGCAGGGGGCTGGCGATCTGGGGCCAACGTCCTGACTTTC
TRBV4-3	many	TRBJ2-7	.	CASSQGRGYSYEQYF	TGCGCCAGCAGCCAAGGGAGAGGGTACTCCTACGAGCAGTACTTC
TRBV28	many	TRBJ2-3	.	CASLDSRVSTDTQYF	TGTGCCAGCCTCGACTCGAGGGTGTCCACAGATACGCAGTATTTT
TRBV5-1	few	TRBJ1-3	.	CASSLVGSGNTIYF	TGCGCCAGCAGCTTGGTGGGAAGTGGAAACACCATATATTTT
TRBV15	.	TRBJ2-2	.	CATSTSGRGNTGELFF	TGTGCCACCAGCACGTCCGGCCGGGGTAACACCGGGGAGCTGTTTTTT
TRBV7-8	few	TRBJ2-3	.	CASSDPRHSYTDTQYF	TGTGCCAGCAGCGATCCGAGACATAGCTACACAGATACGCAGTATTTT
TRBV5-1	.	TRBJ1-1	.	CASSLRPGGNTEAFF	TGCGCCAGCAGCTTGCGCCCCGGAGGGAACACTGAAGCTTTCTTT
TRBV20-1	few	TRBJ2-1	TRBD1	CSADREAYNEQFF	TGCAGTGCTGACAGGGAAGCCTACAATGAGCAGTTCTTC
TRBV7-8	.	TRBJ1-2	TRBD1	CASSGRIGTGGDGYTF	TGTGCCAGCAGCGGCCGTATAGGGACAGGGGGCGATGGCTACACCTTC
TRBV18	.	TRBJ2-5	TRBD1	CASSPPIRGETQYF	TGTGCCAGCTCACCACCGATCAGGGGGGAGACCCAGTACTTC
TRBV2	many	TRBJ2-3	.	CASSVVGFTDTQYF	TGTGCCAGCAGTGTTGTAGGGTTCACAGATACGCAGTATTTT
TRBV5-1	many	TRBJ1-5	.	CASSLGRGQPQHF	TGCGCCAGCAGCTTAGGCAGGGGACAGCCCCAGCATTTT
TRBV20-1	few	TRBJ1-2	.	CSARDLEESNYGYTF	TGCAGTGCTAGAGACTTAGAAGAGTCTAACTATGGCTACACCTTC
TRBV2	few	TRBJ1-3	.	CASSAGVSGNTIYF	TGTGCCAGCAGTGCCGGGGTATCTGGAAACACCATATATTTT
TRBV3-1	many	TRBJ1-2	.	CASSQDVGRNYGYTF	TGTGCCAGCAGCCAAGATGTAGGGCGAAATTATGGCTACACCTTC
TRBV28	many	TRBJ2-5	TRBD2	CASRRSGGGETQYF	TGTGCCAGCAGACGTAGCGGGGGGGGAGAGACCCAGTACTTC
TRBV6-1	.	TRBJ2-3	.	CASSEGWGLTDTQYF	TGTGCCAGCAGTGAGGGATGGGGCCTCACAGATACGCAGTATTTT